This T cell receptor (beta chain) emerged from a study of blood T cell repertoires in COVID-19. Overall study: Specimens from acute and convalescent COVID-19 originated in the United States, Italy and Spain. Sources were T cells, B-cell-depleted T cells, or PBMCs; the material itself was cDNA or gDNA.

This CDR3 region has 15 residues. Trimming removed 2 bases from V and 5 bases from J; junction bases left unmatched: 6. Germline lookup yields CDR1 LGHNA and CDR2 YNFKEQ. Original handling: Quantification of nucleated cells was approximated via reference gene primer amplification. The protocol was immunoSEQ multiplex PCR, while the TCRdb copy is restricted to in-frame clones and leaves out a portion. For V, J and clone size, that table is used; D and trimming come from the DNA. This sample has 250,000 or so clones, with about nine tenths found just once. This clone was seen more than once but under ten times.

The receptor was isolated from a woman aged 30 to 39 with active or convalescent COVID-19. Source material: peripheral blood. The rearrangement uses TRBV4-2 and TRBJ1-2, with 9 bases identical to TRBD1. CDR3 DNA: TGTGCCAGCAGCCAATCGGGACAGGGAACTTATGGCTACACCTTC. Protein product: CASSQSGQGTYGYTF.